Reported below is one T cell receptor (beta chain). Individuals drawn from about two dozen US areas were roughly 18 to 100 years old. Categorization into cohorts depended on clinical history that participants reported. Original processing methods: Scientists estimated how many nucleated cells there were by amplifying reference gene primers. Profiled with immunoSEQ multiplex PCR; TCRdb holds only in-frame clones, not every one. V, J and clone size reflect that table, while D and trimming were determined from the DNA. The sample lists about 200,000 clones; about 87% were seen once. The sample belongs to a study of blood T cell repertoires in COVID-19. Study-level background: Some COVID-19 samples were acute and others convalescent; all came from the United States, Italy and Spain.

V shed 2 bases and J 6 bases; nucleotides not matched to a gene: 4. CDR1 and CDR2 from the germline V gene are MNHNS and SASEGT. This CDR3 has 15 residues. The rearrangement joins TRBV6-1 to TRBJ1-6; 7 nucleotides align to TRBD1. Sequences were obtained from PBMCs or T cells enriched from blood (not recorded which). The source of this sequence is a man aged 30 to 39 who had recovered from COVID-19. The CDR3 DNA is TGTGCCAGCAGTGAAAGGGACAGCTTTAATTCACCCCTCCACTTT. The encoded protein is CASSERDSFNSPLHF.